A selection of T cell receptor beta chains follows, all from one sample in a study of T cells in Graves' hyperthyroidism and ophthalmopathy. Each CDR3 protein is one row after TCRdb ran MiXCR on the multiplex PCR reads. Of about 690,000 distinct CDR3 sequences listed, 17% are singletons. The sequencing input was blood. All receptors come from a man aged 45-60 years with Graves' hyperthyroidism. The conserved cysteine and the conserved F or W are not part of the CDR3 here. Each record gives: J gene, V gene, CDR3 protein.

j_call: TRBJ1-2; v_call: TRBV7-9; cdr3_aa: ASTISAVGHRGERDGYT
j_call: TRBJ1-1; v_call: TRBV13; cdr3_aa: ASSPNSGSTEAF
j_call: TRBJ2-3; v_call: TRBV5-8; cdr3_aa: ASSSGLRHTDTQY
j_call: TRBJ2-3; v_call: TRBV10-3; cdr3_aa: AISEGDSTDTQY
j_call: TRBJ2-4; v_call: TRBV10-3; cdr3_aa: AISQNREQNIQY
j_call: TRBJ1-1; v_call: TRBV12-3/TRBV12-4; cdr3_aa: ASSFQGQATEAF
j_call: TRBJ1-6; v_call: TRBV5-5; cdr3_aa: ASSLDRGSPLH
j_call: TRBJ2-2; v_call: TRBV4-1; cdr3_aa: ASSRGQGGSGELF
j_call: TRBJ2-7; v_call: TRBV28; cdr3_aa: ASRSLGQPYEQY
j_call: TRBJ1-5; v_call: TRBV12-3/TRBV12-4; cdr3_aa: ASSLVAGENQPQH
j_call: TRBJ1-3; v_call: TRBV12-3/TRBV12-4; cdr3_aa: ASSQIPGQGAGNTIY
j_call: TRBJ2-3; v_call: TRBV9; cdr3_aa: ASSVGPGSATDTQY
j_call: TRBJ2-7; v_call: TRBV20-1; cdr3_aa: SASKYDGSGYEQY
j_call: TRBJ2-2; v_call: TRBV7-6; cdr3_aa: ASSLPRGSGNTGELF
j_call: TRBJ1-2; v_call: TRBV7-9; cdr3_aa: ASRPSGTGDRGYT
j_call: TRBJ1-3; v_call: TRBV28; cdr3_aa: ASSGRDPASGNTIY
j_call: TRBJ1-2; v_call: TRBV20-1; cdr3_aa: SASLPGGDYGYT
j_call: TRBJ2-5; v_call: TRBV28; cdr3_aa: ASSSDSQETQY
j_call: TRBJ2-2; v_call: TRBV3-1; cdr3_aa: ASSQGDGELF
j_call: TRBJ2-1; v_call: TRBV20-1; cdr3_aa: SARTGTSGYNEQF
j_call: TRBJ2-7; v_call: TRBV10-3; cdr3_aa: AISDPGSSNEQY
j_call: TRBJ2-1; v_call: TRBV24-1; cdr3_aa: ATSDPPTGNDEQF
j_call: TRBJ2-1; v_call: TRBV20-1; cdr3_aa: SARTPREGLYNEQF
j_call: TRBJ2-7; v_call: TRBV5-1; cdr3_aa: ASGNGQGKDEQY
j_call: TRBJ2-7; v_call: TRBV2; cdr3_aa: ASISFRYPYEQY
j_call: TRBJ2-7; v_call: TRBV19; cdr3_aa: ASRDSTYEQY
j_call: TRBJ1-5; v_call: TRBV19; cdr3_aa: ASSISERIINQPQH
j_call: TRBJ2-3; v_call: TRBV6-1; cdr3_aa: ATSGVTDTQY
j_call: TRBJ2-2; v_call: TRBV12-3/TRBV12-4; cdr3_aa: ASSLAGGSLTGELF
j_call: TRBJ1-5; v_call: TRBV7-9; cdr3_aa: ASSSHRSNQPQH
j_call: TRBJ1-1; v_call: TRBV18; cdr3_aa: ASSPPTVMAGAF
j_call: TRBJ2-3; v_call: TRBV28; cdr3_aa: ASSSIAGEVDTQY
j_call: TRBJ2-3; v_call: TRBV9; cdr3_aa: ASSVGSKSRADTQY
j_call: TRBJ2-2; v_call: TRBV28; cdr3_aa: ASRAGGMNTGELF
j_call: TRBJ2-7; v_call: TRBV27; cdr3_aa: ASSLWSGRPPCEQY
j_call: TRBJ2-7; v_call: TRBV28; cdr3_aa: ASSLRAGANYEQY
j_call: TRBJ1-4; v_call: TRBV7-9; cdr3_aa: ASSLDLATNEKLF
j_call: TRBJ2-1; v_call: TRBV2; cdr3_aa: ASITGTSFGNEQF
j_call: TRBJ1-5; v_call: TRBV20-1; cdr3_aa: SAHRGRSNQPQH
j_call: TRBJ2-7; v_call: TRBV6-5; cdr3_aa: ASSYSLAGSYEQY
j_call: TRBJ1-6; v_call: TRBV6-1; cdr3_aa: ASSEAWGTGGNSPLH
j_call: TRBJ2-1; v_call: TRBV11-2; cdr3_aa: ASSLHRNNEQF
j_call: TRBJ1-2; v_call: TRBV2; cdr3_aa: ASSEAEQDGYT
j_call: TRBJ1-5; v_call: TRBV28; cdr3_aa: ASSRQSPGFSNQPQH
j_call: TRBJ2-1; v_call: TRBV6-5; cdr3_aa: ASSFWGGQNNEQF
j_call: TRBJ2-7; v_call: TRBV5-1; cdr3_aa: ASSLASGQLYEQY
j_call: TRBJ2-1; v_call: TRBV2; cdr3_aa: ASSFPGSGRGEQF
j_call: TRBJ2-1; v_call: TRBV12-3/TRBV12-4; cdr3_aa: ASSSPDRGREQF
j_call: TRBJ2-5; v_call: TRBV15; cdr3_aa: ATSRPGAGETQY
j_call: TRBJ1-1; v_call: TRBV19; cdr3_aa: ASSTGDNPNTEAF